The 3 T cell receptor beta chains listed next were all sequenced from one sample in a study of T cell responses to AZD1222 COVID-19 vaccine. Clones were read by immunoSEQ multiplex PCR, and TCRdb kept only the in-frame ones, dropping some. The data contain 40,000 to 50,000 clones, approximately 89% of them singletons. The material was peripheral blood, obtained 28 days after the second AZD1222 dose. Receptors originate from an adult who received the AZD1222 COVID-19 vaccine.

The rearrangement joins TRBV29-1 to TRBJ1-4; D may be TRBD1 (5 bases). Germline V gene data show CDR1 as SQVTM and CDR2 as ANQGSEA. V lost 7 bases, J lost 6 bases, and 12 bases lay in between. The CDR3 loop spans 12 amino acids. CDR3 nucleotides: TGCAGCGCACATGGGGCAGATGAAAAACTGTTTTTT. It specifies CSAHGADEKLFF.

The chain is built from TRBV5-6 and TRBJ2-3, with a tentative D call TRBD2 (5 bases). The germline CDR1 and CDR2 sequences are SGHDT and YYEEEE. Trimming removed 1 base from V and 0 bases from J, with 12 bases in between. There are 16 residues in the CDR3. The CDR3 sequence: CASSLSGVSSTDTQYF. The CDR3 coding sequence is TGTGCCAGCAGCTTGTCCGGGGTTTCTAGCACAGATACGCAGTATTTT.

CDR3 sequence (DNA): TGTGCCAGCAGCCCCCGACAGGGGCCCAATTCACCCCTCCACTTT. Its translation is CASSPRQGPNSPLHF. The chain combines TRBV9 with TRBJ1-6, with 8 positions matching TRBD1. The CDR3 is 15 amino acids. CDR1 and CDR2 (germline): SGDLS, YYNGEE. Trimming cost V 4 bases and J 7 bases; bases outside gene matches: 7.